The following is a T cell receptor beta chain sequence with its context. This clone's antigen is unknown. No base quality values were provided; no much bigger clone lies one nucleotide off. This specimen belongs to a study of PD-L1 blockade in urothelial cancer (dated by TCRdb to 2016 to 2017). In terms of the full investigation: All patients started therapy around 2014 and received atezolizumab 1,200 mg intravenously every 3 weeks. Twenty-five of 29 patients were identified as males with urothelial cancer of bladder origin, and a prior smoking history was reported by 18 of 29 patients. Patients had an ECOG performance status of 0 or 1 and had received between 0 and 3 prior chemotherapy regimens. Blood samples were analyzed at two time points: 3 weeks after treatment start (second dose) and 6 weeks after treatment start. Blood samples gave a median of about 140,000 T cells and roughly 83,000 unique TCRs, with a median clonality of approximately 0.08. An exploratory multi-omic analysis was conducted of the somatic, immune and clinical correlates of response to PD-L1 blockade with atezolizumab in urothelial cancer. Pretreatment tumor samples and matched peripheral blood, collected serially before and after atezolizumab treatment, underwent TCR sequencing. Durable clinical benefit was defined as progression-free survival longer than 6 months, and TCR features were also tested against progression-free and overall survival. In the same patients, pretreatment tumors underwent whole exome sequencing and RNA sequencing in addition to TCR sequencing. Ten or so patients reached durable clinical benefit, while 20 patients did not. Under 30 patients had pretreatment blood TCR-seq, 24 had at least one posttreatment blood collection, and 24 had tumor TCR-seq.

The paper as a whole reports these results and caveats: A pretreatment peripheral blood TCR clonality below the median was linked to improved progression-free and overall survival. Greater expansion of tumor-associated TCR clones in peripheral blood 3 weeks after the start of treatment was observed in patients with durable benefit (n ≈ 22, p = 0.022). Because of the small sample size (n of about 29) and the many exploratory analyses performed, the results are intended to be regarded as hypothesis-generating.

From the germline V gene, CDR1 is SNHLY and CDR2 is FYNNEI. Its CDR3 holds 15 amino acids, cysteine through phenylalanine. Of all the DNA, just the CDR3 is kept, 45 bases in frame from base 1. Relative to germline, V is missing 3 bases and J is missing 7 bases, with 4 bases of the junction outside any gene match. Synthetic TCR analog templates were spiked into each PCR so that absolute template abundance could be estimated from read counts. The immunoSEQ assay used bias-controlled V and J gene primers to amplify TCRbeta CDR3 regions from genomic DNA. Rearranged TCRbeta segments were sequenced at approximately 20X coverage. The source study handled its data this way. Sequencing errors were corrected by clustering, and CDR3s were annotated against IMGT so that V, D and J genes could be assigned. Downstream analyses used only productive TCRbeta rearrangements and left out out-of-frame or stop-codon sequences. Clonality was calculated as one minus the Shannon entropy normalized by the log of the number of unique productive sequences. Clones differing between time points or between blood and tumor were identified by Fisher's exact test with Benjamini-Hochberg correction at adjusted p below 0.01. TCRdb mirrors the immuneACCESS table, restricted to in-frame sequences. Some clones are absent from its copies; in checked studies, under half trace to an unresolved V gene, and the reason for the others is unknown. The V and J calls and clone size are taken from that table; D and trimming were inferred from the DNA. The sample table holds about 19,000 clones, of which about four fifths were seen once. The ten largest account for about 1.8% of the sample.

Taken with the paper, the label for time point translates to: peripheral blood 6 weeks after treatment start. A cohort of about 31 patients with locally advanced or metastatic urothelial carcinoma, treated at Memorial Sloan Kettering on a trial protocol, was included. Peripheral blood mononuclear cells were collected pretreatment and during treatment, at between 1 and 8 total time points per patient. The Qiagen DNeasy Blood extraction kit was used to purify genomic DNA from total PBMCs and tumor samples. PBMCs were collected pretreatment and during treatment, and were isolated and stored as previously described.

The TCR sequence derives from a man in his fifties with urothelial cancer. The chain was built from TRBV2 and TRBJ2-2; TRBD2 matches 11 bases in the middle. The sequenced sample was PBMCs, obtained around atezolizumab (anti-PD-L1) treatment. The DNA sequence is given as TGTGCCAGCAGTGACGGACTAGCGGGTGTCGGGGAGCTGTTTTTT. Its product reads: CASSDGLAGVGELFF. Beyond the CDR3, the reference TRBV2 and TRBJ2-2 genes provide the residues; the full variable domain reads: EPEVTQTPSHQVTQMGQEVILRCVPISNHLYFYWYRQILGQKVEFLVSFYNNEISEKSEIFDDQFSVERPDGSNFTLKIRSTKLEDSAMYFCASSDGLAGVGELFFGEGSRLTVL.